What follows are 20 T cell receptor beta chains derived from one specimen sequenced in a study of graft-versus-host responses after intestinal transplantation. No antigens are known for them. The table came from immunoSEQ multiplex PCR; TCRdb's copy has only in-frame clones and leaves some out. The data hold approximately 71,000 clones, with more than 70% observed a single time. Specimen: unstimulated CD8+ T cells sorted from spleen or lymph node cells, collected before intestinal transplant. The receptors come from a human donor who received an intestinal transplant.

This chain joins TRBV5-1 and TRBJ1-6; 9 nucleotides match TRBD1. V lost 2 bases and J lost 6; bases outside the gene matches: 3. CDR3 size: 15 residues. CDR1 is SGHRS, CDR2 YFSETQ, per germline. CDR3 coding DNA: TGCGCCAGCAGCTTACAGGGGGCCCTTAATTCACCCCTCCACTTT. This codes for CASSLQGALNSPLHF.

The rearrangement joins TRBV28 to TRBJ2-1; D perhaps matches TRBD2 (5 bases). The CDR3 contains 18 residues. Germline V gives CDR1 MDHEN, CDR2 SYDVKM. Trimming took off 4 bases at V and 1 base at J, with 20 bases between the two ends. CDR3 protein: CASSSPTGRDSSYNEQFF. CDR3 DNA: TGTGCCAGCAGTTCTCCGACCGGCCGGGATTCTTCCTACAATGAGCAGTTCTTC.

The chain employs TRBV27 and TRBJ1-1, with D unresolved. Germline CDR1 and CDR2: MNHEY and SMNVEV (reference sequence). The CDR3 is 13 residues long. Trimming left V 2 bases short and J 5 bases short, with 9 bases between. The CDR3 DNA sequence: TGTGCCAGCAGTTTAGGCGGAGAGACTGAAGCTTTCTTT. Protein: CASSLGGETEAFF.

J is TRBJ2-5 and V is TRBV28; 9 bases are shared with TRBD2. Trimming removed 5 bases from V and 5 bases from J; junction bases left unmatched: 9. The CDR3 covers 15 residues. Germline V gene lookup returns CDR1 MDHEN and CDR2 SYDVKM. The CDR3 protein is CASSIGTSRSETQYF. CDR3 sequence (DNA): TGTGCCAGCAGTATCGGGACTAGCAGGAGTGAGACCCAGTACTTC.

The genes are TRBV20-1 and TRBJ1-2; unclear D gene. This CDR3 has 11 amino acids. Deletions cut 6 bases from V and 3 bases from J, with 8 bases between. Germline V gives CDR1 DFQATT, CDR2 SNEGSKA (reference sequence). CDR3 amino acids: CSARLYYGYTF. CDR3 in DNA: TGCAGTGCCAGATTATACTATGGCTACACCTTC.

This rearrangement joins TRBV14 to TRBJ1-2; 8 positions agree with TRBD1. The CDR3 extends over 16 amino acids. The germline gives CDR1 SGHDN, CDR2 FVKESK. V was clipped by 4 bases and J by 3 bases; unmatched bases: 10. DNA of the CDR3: TGTGCCAGCAGCCCGTGGAAAACAGGGGGGGACTATGGCTACACCTTC. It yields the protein CASSPWKTGGDYGYTF. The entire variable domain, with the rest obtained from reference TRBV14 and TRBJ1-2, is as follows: EAGVTQFPSHSVIEKGQTVTLRCDPISGHDNLYWYRRVMGKEIKFLLHFVKESKQDESGMPNNRFLAERTGGTYSTLKVQPAELEDSGVYFCASSPWKTGGDYGYTFGSGTRLTVV.

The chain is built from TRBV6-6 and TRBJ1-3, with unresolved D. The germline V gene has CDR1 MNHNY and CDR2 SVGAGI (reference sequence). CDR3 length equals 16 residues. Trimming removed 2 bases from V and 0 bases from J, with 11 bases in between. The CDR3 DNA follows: TGTGCCAGCAGTTACCCCCCCTTTAGCTCTGGAAACACCATATATTTT. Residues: CASSYPPFSSGNTIYF.

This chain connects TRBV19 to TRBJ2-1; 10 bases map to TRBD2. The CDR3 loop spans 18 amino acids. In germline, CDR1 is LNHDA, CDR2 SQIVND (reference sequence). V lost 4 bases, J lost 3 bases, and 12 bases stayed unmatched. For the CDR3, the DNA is TGTGCCAGTAGTACCTATTCCTTAGCGGGGGGCTTCTACAATGAGCAGTTCTTC. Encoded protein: CASSTYSLAGGFYNEQFF.

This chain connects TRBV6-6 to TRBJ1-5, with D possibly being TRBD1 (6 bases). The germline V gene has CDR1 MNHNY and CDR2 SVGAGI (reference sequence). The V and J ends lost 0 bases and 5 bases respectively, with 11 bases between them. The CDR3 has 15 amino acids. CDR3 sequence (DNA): TGTGCCAGCAGTTACTCGTGGGCAGGGGATCAGCCCCAGCATTTT. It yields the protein CASSYSWAGDQPQHF.

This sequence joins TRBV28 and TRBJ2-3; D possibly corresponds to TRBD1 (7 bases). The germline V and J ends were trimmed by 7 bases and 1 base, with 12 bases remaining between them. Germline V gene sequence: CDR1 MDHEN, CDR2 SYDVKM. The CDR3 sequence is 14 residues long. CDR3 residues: CASTAGTGTDTQYF. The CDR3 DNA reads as TGTGCCAGCACCGCGGGGACAGGCACAGATACGCAGTATTTT. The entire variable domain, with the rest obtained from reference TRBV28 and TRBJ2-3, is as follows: DVKVTQSSRYLVKRTGEKVFLECVQDMDHENMFWYRQDPGLGLRLIYFSYDVKMKEKGDIPEGYSVSREKKERFSLILESASTNQTSMYLCASTAGTGTDTQYFGPGTRLTVL.

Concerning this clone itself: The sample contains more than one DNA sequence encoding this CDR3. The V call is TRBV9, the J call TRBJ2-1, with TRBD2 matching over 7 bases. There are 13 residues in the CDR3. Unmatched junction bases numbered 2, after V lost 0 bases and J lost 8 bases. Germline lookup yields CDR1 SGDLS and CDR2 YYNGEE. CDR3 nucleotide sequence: TGTGCCAGCAGCGTAGGGGCGGGAGATGAGCAGTTCTTC. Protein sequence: CASSVGAGDEQFF.

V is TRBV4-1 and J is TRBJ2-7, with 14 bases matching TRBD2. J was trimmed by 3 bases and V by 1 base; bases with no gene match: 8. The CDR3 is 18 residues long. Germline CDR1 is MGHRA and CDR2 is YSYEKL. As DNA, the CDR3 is TGCGCCAGCAGCCAAGCTGGGACTAGCGGGAGAGAGCACTACGAGCAGTACTTC. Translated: CASSQAGTSGREHYEQYF.

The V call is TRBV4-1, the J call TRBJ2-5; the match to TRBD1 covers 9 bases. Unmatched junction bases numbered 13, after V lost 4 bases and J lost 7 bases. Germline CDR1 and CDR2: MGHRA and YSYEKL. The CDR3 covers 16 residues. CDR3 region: CASSLAFPGQGWTQYF. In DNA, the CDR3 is TGCGCCAGCAGCCTCGCATTTCCGGGACAGGGCTGGACCCAGTACTTC.

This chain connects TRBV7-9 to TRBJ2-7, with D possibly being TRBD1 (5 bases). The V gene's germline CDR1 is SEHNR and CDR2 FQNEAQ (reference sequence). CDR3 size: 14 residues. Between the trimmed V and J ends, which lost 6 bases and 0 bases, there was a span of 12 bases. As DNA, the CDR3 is TGTGCCAGCAGTTCGACAGCTATCTCCTACGAGCAGTACTTC. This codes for CASSSTAISYEQYF.

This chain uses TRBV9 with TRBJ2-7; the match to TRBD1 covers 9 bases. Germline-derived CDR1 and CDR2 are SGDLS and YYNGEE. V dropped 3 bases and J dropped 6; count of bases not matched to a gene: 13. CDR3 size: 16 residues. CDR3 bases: TGTGCCAGCAGCGCCACGGGACAGGGTATATCAGGCGAGCAGTACTTC. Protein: CASSATGQGISGEQYF. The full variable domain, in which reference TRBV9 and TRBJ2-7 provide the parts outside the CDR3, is DSGVTQTPKHLITATGQRVTLRCSPRSGDLSVYWYQQSLDQGLQFLIQYYNGEERAKGNILERFSAQQFPDLHSELNLSSLELGDSALYFCASSATGQGISGEQYFGPGTRLTVT.

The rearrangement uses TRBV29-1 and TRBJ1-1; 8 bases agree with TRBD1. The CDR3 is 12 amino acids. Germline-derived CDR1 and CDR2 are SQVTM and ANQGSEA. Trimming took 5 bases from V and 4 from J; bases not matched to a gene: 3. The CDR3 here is CSVRQGSTEAFF. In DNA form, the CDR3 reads TGCAGCGTTAGACAGGGGAGCACTGAAGCTTTCTTT.

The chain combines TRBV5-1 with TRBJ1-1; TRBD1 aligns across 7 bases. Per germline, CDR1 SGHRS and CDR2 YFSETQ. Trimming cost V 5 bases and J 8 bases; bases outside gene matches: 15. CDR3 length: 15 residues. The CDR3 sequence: CASSHRTGRYPEAFF. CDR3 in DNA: TGCGCCAGCAGTCATCGGACAGGAAGGTATCCCGAAGCTTTCTTT.

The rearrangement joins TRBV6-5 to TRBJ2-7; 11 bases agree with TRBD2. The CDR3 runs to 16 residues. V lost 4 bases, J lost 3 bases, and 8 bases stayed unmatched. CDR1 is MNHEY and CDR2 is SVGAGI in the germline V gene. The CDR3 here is CASSSQLAGEFYEQYF. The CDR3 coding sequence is TGTGCCAGCAGTTCCCAACTAGCGGGGGAGTTCTACGAGCAGTACTTC.

CDR3 in DNA: TGTGCCAGCAGCGAGCCTCCAGATACGCAGTATTTT. Its protein product is CASSEPPDTQYF. The gene calls are TRBV6-1 and TRBJ2-3, with no clear D. This CDR3 comprises 12 residues. The V gene's germline CDR1 is MNHNS and CDR2 SASEGT. The V end lost 6 bases, the J end lost 4 bases, and 8 bases lay between the germline ends.

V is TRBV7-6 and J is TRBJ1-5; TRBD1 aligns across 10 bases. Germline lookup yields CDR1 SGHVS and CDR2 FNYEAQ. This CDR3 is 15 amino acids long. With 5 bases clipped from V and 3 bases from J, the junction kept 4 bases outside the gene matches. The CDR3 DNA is TGTGCCAGCAGCCCCGACAGGGGGCTCAATCAGCCCCAGCATTTT. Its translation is CASSPDRGLNQPQHF.